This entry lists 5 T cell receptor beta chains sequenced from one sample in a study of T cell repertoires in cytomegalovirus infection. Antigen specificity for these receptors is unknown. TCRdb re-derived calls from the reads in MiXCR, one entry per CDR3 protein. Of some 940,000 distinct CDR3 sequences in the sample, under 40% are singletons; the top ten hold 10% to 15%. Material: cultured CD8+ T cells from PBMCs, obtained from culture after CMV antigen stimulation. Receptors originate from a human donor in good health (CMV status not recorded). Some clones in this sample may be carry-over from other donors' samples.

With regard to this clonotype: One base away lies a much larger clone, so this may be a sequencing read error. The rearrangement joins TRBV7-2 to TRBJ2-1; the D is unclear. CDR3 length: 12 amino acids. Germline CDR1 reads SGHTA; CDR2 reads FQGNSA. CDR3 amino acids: CASNLNSNEQFF. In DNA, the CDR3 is TGTGCCAGCAACTTAAATTCCAATGAGCAGTTCTTC.

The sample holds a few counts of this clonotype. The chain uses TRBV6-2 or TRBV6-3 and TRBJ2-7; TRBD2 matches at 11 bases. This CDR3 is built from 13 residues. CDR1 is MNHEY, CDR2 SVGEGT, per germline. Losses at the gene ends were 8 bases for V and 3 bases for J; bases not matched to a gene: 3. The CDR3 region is CASAGTSGYEQYV. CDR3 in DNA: TGTGCCAGCGCCGGGACTAGCGGCTACGAGCAGTACGTC.

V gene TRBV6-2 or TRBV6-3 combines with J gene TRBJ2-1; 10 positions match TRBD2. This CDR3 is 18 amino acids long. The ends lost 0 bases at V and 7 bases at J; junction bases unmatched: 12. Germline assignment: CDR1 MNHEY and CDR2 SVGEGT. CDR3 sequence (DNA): TGTGCCAGCAGTTACTCCACGTTTATAGCGGGGGGCTCGAATGAGCAGTTCTTC. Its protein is CASSYSTFIAGGSNEQFF.

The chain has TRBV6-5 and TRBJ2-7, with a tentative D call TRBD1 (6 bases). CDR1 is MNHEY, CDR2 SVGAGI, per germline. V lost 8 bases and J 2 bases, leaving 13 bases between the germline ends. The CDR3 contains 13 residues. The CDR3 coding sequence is TGTGCCAGCGGGGTGAACAGGGCCTACGAGCAGTACTTC. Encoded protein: CASGVNRAYEQYF.

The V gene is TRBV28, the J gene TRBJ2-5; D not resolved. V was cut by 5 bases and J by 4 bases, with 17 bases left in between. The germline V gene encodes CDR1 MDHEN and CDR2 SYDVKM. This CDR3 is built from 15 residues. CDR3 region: CASSPLFGDGETQYF. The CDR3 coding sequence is TGTGCCAGCAGTCCATTGTTTGGGGATGGAGAGACCCAGTACTTC.